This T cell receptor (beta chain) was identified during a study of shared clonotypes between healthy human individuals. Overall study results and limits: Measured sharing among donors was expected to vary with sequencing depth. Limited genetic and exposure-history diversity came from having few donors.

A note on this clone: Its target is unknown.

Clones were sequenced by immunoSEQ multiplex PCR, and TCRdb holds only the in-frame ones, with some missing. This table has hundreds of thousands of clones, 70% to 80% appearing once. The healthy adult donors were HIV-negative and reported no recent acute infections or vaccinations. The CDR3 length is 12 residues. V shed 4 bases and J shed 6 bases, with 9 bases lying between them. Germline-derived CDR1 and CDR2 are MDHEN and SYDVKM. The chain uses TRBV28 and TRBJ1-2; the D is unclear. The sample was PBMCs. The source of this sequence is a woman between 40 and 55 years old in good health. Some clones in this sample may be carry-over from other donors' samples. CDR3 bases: TGTGCCAGCAGTTCAACAGAGAATGGCTACACCTTC. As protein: CASSSTENGYTF.